This TCR beta chain was sequenced for a study of PD-1 blockade in classical Hodgkin lymphoma. The germline gives CDR1 SGHNT, CDR2 YYREEE (reference sequence). The ends lost 3 bases at V and 4 bases at J; junction bases unmatched: 5. CDR3 size: 16 residues. Each patient experienced a relapse that followed autologous stem cell transplantation, and brentuximab vedotin exposure varied. This clone was seen a handful of times. The antigen is unknown. Here immunoSEQ multiplex PCR was the method, and the copy in TCRdb shows in-frame clones only, minus some. The sample holds over 15,000 clones; over 60% are singletons and the top ten take about 9%. General study findings and limits: Exclusion was the outcome for patients who began nivolumab under 1 year after ASCT. Newly diagnosed patients were reported to start with lower TCR diversity than healthy donors. Whereas CD4+ TCR diversity had risen significantly by C4D1, CD8+ TCR diversity had not.

This material consisted of peripheral blood mononuclear cells (PBMCs), taken before the second cycle of nivolumab. The TCR comes from a human donor with classical Hodgkin lymphoma. The rearrangement uses TRBV5-4 and TRBJ2-1, with 12 bases identical to TRBD2. In DNA form, the CDR3 reads TGTGCCAGCAGCTGGACTAGCGGGACCTTTTACAATGAGCAGTTCTTC. This gives the protein CASSWTSGTFYNEQFF.